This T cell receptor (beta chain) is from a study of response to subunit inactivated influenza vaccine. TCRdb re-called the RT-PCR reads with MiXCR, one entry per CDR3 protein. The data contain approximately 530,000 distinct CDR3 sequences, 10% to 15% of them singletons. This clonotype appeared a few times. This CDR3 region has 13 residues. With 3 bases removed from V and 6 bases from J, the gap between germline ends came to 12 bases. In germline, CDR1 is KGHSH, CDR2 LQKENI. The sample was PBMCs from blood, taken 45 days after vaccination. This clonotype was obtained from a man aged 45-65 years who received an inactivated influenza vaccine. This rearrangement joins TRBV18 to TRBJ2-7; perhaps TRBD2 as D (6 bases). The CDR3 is CASSPLAGGEQYF. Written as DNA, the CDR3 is TGTGCCAGCTCACCCCTGGCCGGGGGCGAGCAGTACTTC.